This TCR beta chain is drawn from a study of monozygotic twins with inflammatory bowel disease. The study's findings and limits: Any single strong signal or clonotype tied to IBD lacked support. Diversity of TCRbeta measured by inverse Simpson was lower in IBD patients than in healthy co-twins. Patient-specific immunosuppressive treatments may have made repertoires more variable. Concordant and discordant twins showed no difference in repertoire similarity, possibly from limited power.

For each CDR3 protein, TCRdb gives one entry from its re-call of the 5' RACE reads, without DNA. This table holds more than 300,000 distinct CDR3 sequences. Germline assignment: CDR1 KGHDR and CDR2 SFDVKD. This CDR3 is built from 16 residues. Turning to this clonotype: Antigen unknown.

The TCR was taken from a human donor with ulcerative colitis or Crohn's disease, or a healthy co-twin of an affected twin (not recorded which). The sample taken for sequencing was blood. The chain employs TRBV24-1 and TRBJ2-3; TCRdb's assignment of TRBD1 cannot be checked, as there is no DNA. CDR3 region: CATSDSTDRSTDTQYF.